The next 27 T cell receptor beta chains were all read from a single sample in a study of blood T cell repertoires in COVID-19. TCRdb keeps only in-frame clones here, not all; method: immunoSEQ multiplex PCR. The sample carries some 360,000 clones, approximately 87% recorded once. The sequencing input was peripheral blood. The receptors derive from a woman aged 60-75 years with COVID-19, enrolled during active disease.

The CDR3 loop reads CASSFVRGPINSPLHF. CDR3 sequence (DNA): TGTGCCAGCAGCTTTGTCAGGGGACCTATCAATTCACCCCTCCACTTT. The V call is TRBV5-8, the J call TRBJ1-6; D perhaps matches TRBD1 (6 bases). V lost 2 bases and J lost 7, with 16 bases in between. The V gene's germline CDR1 is SGHTS and CDR2 YDEGEE. There are 16 residues in the CDR3.

This clone showed up just once. Here the CDR3 reads CASSPGGPRGYSNQPQHF. In DNA form, the CDR3 reads TGTGCCAGCTCACCAGGAGGGCCGAGGGGTTATAGCAATCAGCCCCAGCATTTT. The V call is TRBV18, the J call TRBJ1-5; the D gene is possibly TRBD1 (5 bases). Looked up from germline, CDR1 is KGHSH and CDR2 is LQKENI. The ends were cut back, 2 bases at V and 0 bases at J, with 17 bases in the middle. This CDR3 is 18 amino acids long. Complete variable domain (other parts from reference TRBV18 and TRBJ1-5): NAGVMQNPRHLVRRRGQEARLRCSPMKGHSHVYWYRQLPEEGLKFMVYLQKENIIDESGMPKERFSAEFPKEGPSILRIQQVVRGDSAAYFCASSPGGPRGYSNQPQHFGDGTRLSIL.

The chain recombines TRBV3-1 (or the pseudogene TRBV3-2) with TRBJ1-1; TRBD1 aligns across 8 bases. Germline trimming cut 0 bases from V and 10 bases from J; bases unmatched to any gene: 7. Germline-derived CDR1 and CDR2 are LGHDT and YNNKEL (reference sequence). CDR3 length equals 14 residues. Here the CDR3 DNA reads TGTGCCAGCAGCCAAGATTGGGACAGGAAAGGAGCTTTCTTT. It codes for CASSQDWDRKGAFF.

V usage is TRBV19 and J usage is TRBJ1-1, with a weak D call TRBD1 (6 bases). Germline V gene sequence: CDR1 LNHDA, CDR2 SQIVND (reference sequence). The V end lost 4 bases, the J end lost 10 bases, and 13 bases lay between the germline ends. CDR3 size: 12 residues. Written as DNA, the CDR3 is TGTGCCAGTAGTACCCGGACAGTAGCAGCTTTCTTT. Protein: CASSTRTVAAFF.

The chain combines TRBV18 with TRBJ2-2; D not resolved. CDR3 length: 14 amino acids. With 4 bases removed from V and 6 bases from J, the gap between germline ends came to 12 bases. In germline, CDR1 is KGHSH, CDR2 LQKENI. The CDR3 sequence is CASSQILSAGELFF. The CDR3 DNA reads TGTGCCAGCTCACAAATCTTGTCCGCCGGGGAGCTGTTTTTT.

This chain links TRBV5-1 with TRBJ2-6; tentative D call: TRBD1 (5 bases). This CDR3 is 15 amino acids long. CDR1 and CDR2 from the germline V gene are SGHRS and YFSETQ. V was shortened by 4 bases and J by 0 bases, with 8 bases between the two germline ends. The CDR3 sequence: CASSNRFSGANVLTF. CDR3 in DNA: TGCGCCAGCAGCAACAGGTTCTCTGGGGCCAACGTCCTGACTTTC.

Only one count was recorded for this clone. The V and J genes are TRBV3-1 (or the pseudogene TRBV3-2) and TRBJ1-1; no firm D call. V lost 1 base to trimming and J lost 3 bases, with 6 bases between them. Looked up from germline, CDR1 is LGHDT and CDR2 is YNNKEL (reference sequence). CDR3 length: 13 residues. The CDR3 region has the DNA TGTGCCAGCAGCCAAGGGTCAGACACTGAAGCTTTCTTT. It yields the protein CASSQGSDTEAFF.

The chain couples TRBV3-1 (or the pseudogene TRBV3-2) to TRBJ1-1; D is unresolved. The CDR3 has 16 residues. The germline gives CDR1 LGHDT, CDR2 YNNKEL (reference sequence). V gave up 1 base and J gave up 0 bases, with 12 bases separating them. CDR3 residues: CASSQGRYPMNTEAFF. The CDR3 DNA sequence: TGTGCCAGCAGCCAAGGTCGGTACCCGATGAACACTGAAGCTTTCTTT.

The chain carries TRBV19 and TRBJ1-5, with TRBD1 matching over 12 bases. Germline CDR1 is LNHDA and CDR2 is SQIVND (reference sequence). The CDR3 is 15 residues long. The V and J ends lost 2 bases and 7 bases, in that order; junction bases with no gene match: 3. CDR3 DNA: TGTGCCAGTAGTATAACCGGGACAGGGGGCCAGCCCCAGCATTTT. Residues: CASSITGTGGQPQHF.

The chain couples TRBV3-1 (or the pseudogene TRBV3-2) to TRBJ2-1; perhaps TRBD2 as D (6 bases). Trimming removed 4 bases at V and 4 bases at J, with 11 bases between. Germline CDR1 and CDR2: LGHDT and YNNKEL (reference sequence). The CDR3 runs 14 residues. The CDR3 loop reads CASSRGTLYNEQFF. The CDR3 DNA sequence: TGTGCCAGCAGCCGCGGGACTCTATACAATGAGCAGTTCTTC.

This chain links TRBV18 with TRBJ2-3; 11 nucleotides agree with TRBD2. This CDR3 comprises 15 residues. From germline, CDR1 is KGHSH and CDR2 LQKENI. V was pared by 4 bases and J by 5 bases, with 5 bases of the junction left unmatched. Here the CDR3 DNA reads TGTGCCAGCTCACGACTAGCGGGGAAGGGAGATACGCAGTATTTT. This translates into CASSRLAGKGDTQYF.

This clone was counted once. The chain combines TRBV7-9 with TRBJ1-6, with no clear D. This CDR3 has 12 residues. Per germline, CDR1 SEHNR and CDR2 FQNEAQ (reference sequence). Between the trimmed V and J ends, which lost 4 bases and 5 bases, there was a span of 3 bases. CDR3 sequence: CASSSNNSPLHF. The CDR3 nucleotides read TGTGCCAGCAGCTCTAATAATTCACCCCTCCACTTT.

This sequence joins TRBV19 and TRBJ1-5; 7 nucleotides line up with TRBD1. This CDR3 is built from 16 residues. The V gene's germline CDR1 is LNHDA and CDR2 SQIVND (reference sequence). The V segment lost 4 bases and the J segment 2 bases; nucleotides outside the gene matches: 8. The CDR3 reads CASSRKGAIGNQPQHF. CDR3 in DNA: TGTGCCAGTAGTAGGAAGGGGGCAATAGGCAATCAGCCCCAGCATTTT.

The chain combines TRBV9 with TRBJ1-1; D gene ambiguous. V was cut by 0 bases and J by 1 base, with 10 bases left in between. Germline CDR1 is SGDLS and CDR2 is YYNGEE. This CDR3 region has 15 residues. The CDR3 loop is CASSVEPARNTEAFF. The CDR3 DNA follows: TGTGCCAGCAGCGTAGAACCCGCGAGGAACACTGAAGCTTTCTTT.

This clone appeared many times. The CDR3 reads CASSLVRYEQFF. As DNA, the CDR3 is TGTGCCAGCAGCTTAGTTAGATATGAGCAGTTCTTC. The chain combines TRBV7-8 with TRBJ2-1; D is unclear. Germline V gene sequence: CDR1 SGHVS, CDR2 FQNEAQ. The CDR3 runs to 12 residues. The V gene lost 1 base and the J gene lost 8 bases, with 6 bases spanning the gap. Combining the CDR3 with reference TRBV7-8 and TRBJ2-1 gives the whole variable domain GAGVSQSPRYKVAKRGQDVALRCDPISGHVSLFWYQQALGQGPEFLTYFQNEAQLDKSGLPSDRFFAERPEGSVSTLKIQRTQQEDSAVYLCASSLVRYEQFFGPGTRLTVL.

The chain uses TRBV5-4 and TRBJ1-6; TRBD1 matches at 10 bases. Germline lookup yields CDR1 SGHNT and CDR2 YYREEE (reference sequence). V gave up 4 bases and J gave up 7 bases; unmatched junction bases: 5. This CDR3 contains 15 residues. The CDR3 region has the DNA TGTGCCAGCAGCCCGGGACAGGGGCAGAATTCACCCCTCCACTTT. Protein product: CASSPGQGQNSPLHF.

The chain is built from TRBV4-1 and TRBJ2-3; D is possibly TRBD1 (5 bases). Trimming pared 4 bases from V and 10 bases from J, leaving 15 bases between. Looked up from germline, CDR1 is MGHRA and CDR2 is YSYEKL. The CDR3 covers 13 residues. Here the CDR3 reads CASSPEGDFAQYF. The CDR3 DNA is TGCGCCAGCAGCCCCGAAGGGGATTTCGCGCAGTATTTT.

This sequence joins TRBV3-1 (or the pseudogene TRBV3-2) and TRBJ1-4; 8 positions match TRBD1. The CDR3 is 13 residues long. V lost 10 bases, J lost 7 bases, and 8 bases stayed unmatched. CDR1 LGHDT and CDR2 YNNKEL come from the germline V gene (reference sequence). This chain's CDR3 is CATSQGAIEKLFF. The DNA of the CDR3 is TGTGCCACCTCCCAGGGGGCAATTGAAAAACTGTTTTTT.

The chain uses TRBV7-2 and TRBJ2-1, with D tentatively TRBD1 (5 bases). V lost 6 bases and J lost 9, with 18 bases in between. The CDR3 is 14 residues long. CDR1 is SGHTA, CDR2 FQGNSA, per germline. The CDR3 DNA sequence: TGTGCCAGCAGTATAAAAGGGCAGGGAACTGAGCAGTTCTTC. It translates to CASSIKGQGTEQFF.

The CDR3 DNA sequence: TGTGCCACCAGTGGACAGAGAGCTAACTATGGCTACACCTTC. This translates into CATSGQRANYGYTF. V usage is TRBV24-1 and J usage is TRBJ1-2; tentative D call: TRBD1 (5 bases). The germline V gene has CDR1 KGHDR and CDR2 SFDVKD. Deletions cut 5 bases from V and 0 bases from J, with 9 bases between. The length of the CDR3 is 14 residues.

The V and J genes are TRBV2 and TRBJ1-2; 7 bases are shared with TRBD1. This CDR3 is built from 12 residues. With 7 bases clipped from V and 3 bases from J, the junction kept 2 bases outside the gene matches. Germline CDR1 reads SNHLY; CDR2 reads FYNNEI. CDR3 nucleotides: TGTGCCAGCATAACAGGGGACTATGGCTACACCTTC. Its translation: CASITGDYGYTF.

The J gene is TRBJ1-4, the V gene TRBV4-1; possibly TRBD1 for D (5 bases). CDR1 is MGHRA, CDR2 YSYEKL, per germline. There are 15 residues in the CDR3. V was trimmed by 3 bases and J by 3 bases, leaving 11 bases between them. The CDR3 is CASSQEGWANEKLFF. CDR3 DNA: TGCGCCAGCAGCCAGGAGGGGTGGGCTAATGAAAAACTGTTTTTT.

The chain links TRBV27 to TRBJ1-6; the D gene is possibly TRBD1 (6 bases). The CDR3 is 17 residues long. V was clipped by 5 bases and J by 0 bases, with 14 bases between them. From germline, CDR1 is MNHEY and CDR2 SMNVEV (reference sequence). The CDR3 loop reads CASSRGTGSSYNSPLHF. CDR3 nucleotides: TGTGCCAGCAGTCGCGGTACAGGGAGCTCCTATAATTCACCCCTCCACTTT.

CDR3 residues: CASSFGLRAGQVSSYEQYF. CDR3 nucleotides: TGTGCCAGCAGCTTTGGTCTTAGGGCGGGACAGGTTAGCTCCTACGAGCAGTACTTC. The V and J genes are TRBV7-9 and TRBJ2-7, with 8 bases that match TRBD1. This CDR3 is built from 19 residues. CDR1 and CDR2 from the germline V gene are SEHNR and FQNEAQ (reference sequence). With V trimmed by 3 bases and J by 0 bases, 16 bases remained unmatched.

The rearrangement links TRBV5-4 to TRBJ1-5; D might be TRBD1 (5 bases). Germline CDR1 SGHNT, CDR2 YYREEE (reference sequence). The CDR3 contains 13 residues. V was pared by 4 bases and J by 3 bases, with 8 bases between. DNA for the CDR3: TGTGCCAGCAGCAGGGGTTTCAATCAGCCCCAGCATTTT. It specifies CASSRGFNQPQHF.

The genes are TRBV7-3 and TRBJ2-1; perhaps TRBD2 as D (6 bases). This CDR3 region has 18 residues. Germline values: CDR1 SGHTA, CDR2 FQGTGA. Deletions cut 2 bases from V and 3 bases from J, with 20 bases between. The CDR3 DNA reads as TGTGCCAGCAGCTTAGGGTTGCGGGGAACTACTGTCTACAATGAGCAGTTCTTC. It codes for CASSLGLRGTTVYNEQFF.

The J gene is TRBJ1-1, the V gene TRBV4-1, with a possible D match to TRBD1 (5 bases). The V end lost 1 base, the J end lost 3 bases, and 15 bases lay between the germline ends. Germline V gene data show CDR1 as MGHRA and CDR2 as YSYEKL. CDR3 length: 16 amino acids. CDR3 protein: CASSQGRGRGDTEAFF. The CDR3, as DNA: TGCGCCAGCAGCCAAGGTAGGGGAAGAGGCGACACTGAAGCTTTCTTT.